This entry concerns a single T cell receptor (beta chain). Its matching antigen is unknown. The data belong to a study of T cell repertoires in aging, cancer and after chemotherapy. Study-wide results and limits: Median generation probability rose over the chemotherapy interval in each cancer cohort, suggesting rebound thymic output.

The V and J ends lost 4 bases and 4 bases, in that order; junction bases with no gene match: 5. Germline V lookup: CDR1 SGHRS, CDR2 YFSETQ. The length of the CDR3 is 16 residues. Amplification of TCR beta used genomic DNA extracted from peripheral blood. Rearranged V-D-J TRB sequences were amplified with a mixed TRB-A/B primer pool. Using its own MiXCR run on the multiplex PCR reads, TCRdb lists one record per CDR3 protein. The table records about 4,300 distinct CDR3 sequences, around 27% of them present only once. Material: blood. The chain links TRBV5-1 to TRBJ2-3, with 14 bases fitting TRBD2. The source of this sequence is a human donor in good health. The CDR3 is CASSPGLAGAADTQYF. The CDR3, as DNA: TGCGCCAGCAGCCCGGGACTAGCGGGAGCCGCAGATACGCAGTATTTT.